What follows is one T cell receptor (beta chain) and its context. Its antigen remains unidentified. These data are taken from a study of shared clonotypes between healthy human individuals. Study-wide results and limits: For sorted subsets, rarefaction showed incomplete sequencing despite large depth.

This was a deep-level run. Evenly divided among several immunoSEQ plates was the genomic DNA of each subset. Using about 220 ng DNA, roughly 33,000 T cell genomes, the sorted-subset replicate PCRs were run. The protocol was immunoSEQ multiplex PCR, while the TCRdb copy is restricted to in-frame clones and leaves out a portion. Of some 2,500,000 clones listed, more than 85% are singletons. Germline values: CDR1 KGHSH, CDR2 LQKENI. V lost 3 bases and J 6 bases, leaving 11 bases between the germline ends. This CDR3 has 14 amino acids. The receptor was isolated from a man aged 18-30 years in good health. Some clones in this sample may be carry-over from other donors' samples. Sequenced sample: naive CD4+ T cells from PBMCs. The subset: CD45RA+ positively selected. The chain has TRBV18 and TRBJ1-4; TRBD1 might be the D (5 bases). Here the CDR3 reads CASSPGAGHEKLFF. CDR3 nucleotides: TGTGCCAGCTCACCCGGGGCAGGGCATGAAAAACTGTTTTTT.